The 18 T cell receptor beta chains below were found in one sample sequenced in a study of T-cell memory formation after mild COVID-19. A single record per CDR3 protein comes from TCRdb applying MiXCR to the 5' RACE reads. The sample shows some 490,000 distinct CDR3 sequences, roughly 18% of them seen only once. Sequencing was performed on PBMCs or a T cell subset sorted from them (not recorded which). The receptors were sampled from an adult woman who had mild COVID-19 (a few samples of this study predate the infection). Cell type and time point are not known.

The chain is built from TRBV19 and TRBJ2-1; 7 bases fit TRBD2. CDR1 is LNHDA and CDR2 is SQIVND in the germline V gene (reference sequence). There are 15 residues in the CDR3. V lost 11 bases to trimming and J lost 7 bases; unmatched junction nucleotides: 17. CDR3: CASNGGSLGGNEQFF. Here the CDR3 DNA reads TGTGCCTCCAACGGCGGGAGTCTCGGGGGAAATGAGCAGTTCTTC.

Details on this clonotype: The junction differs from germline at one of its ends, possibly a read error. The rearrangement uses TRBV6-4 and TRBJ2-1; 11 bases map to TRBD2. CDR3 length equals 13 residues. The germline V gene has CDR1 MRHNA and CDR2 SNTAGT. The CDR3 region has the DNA TGTGCCAGCAGTGACTTGGGACTAGCGGACGTTACATTC. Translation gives CASSDLGLADVTF.

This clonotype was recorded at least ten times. CDR3 DNA sequence: TGCGCCAGCAGCCCGTGGGACAGGGAAATGTACGAGCAGTACTTC. Its translation: CASSPWDREMYEQYF. V and J are TRBV5-1 and TRBJ2-7; 9 bases map to TRBD1. CDR1 and CDR2 (germline): SGHRS, YFSETQ. V lost 4 bases, J lost 4 bases, and 9 bases stayed unmatched. CDR3 length: 15 amino acids.

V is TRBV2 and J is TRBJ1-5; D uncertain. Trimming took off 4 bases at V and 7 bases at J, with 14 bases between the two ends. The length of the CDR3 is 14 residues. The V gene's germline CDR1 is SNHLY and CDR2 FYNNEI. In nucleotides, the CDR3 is TGTGCCAGCAGTGGAGACCCCCGACGACAGCCCCAGCATTTT. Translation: CASSGDPRRQPQHF.

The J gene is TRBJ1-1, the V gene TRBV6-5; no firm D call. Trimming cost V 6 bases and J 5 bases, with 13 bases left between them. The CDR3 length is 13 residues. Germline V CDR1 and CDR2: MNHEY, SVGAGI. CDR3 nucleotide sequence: TGTGCCAGCAGCGAAAAGGAAGGGACTGAAGCTTTCTTT. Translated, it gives CASSEKEGTEAFF.

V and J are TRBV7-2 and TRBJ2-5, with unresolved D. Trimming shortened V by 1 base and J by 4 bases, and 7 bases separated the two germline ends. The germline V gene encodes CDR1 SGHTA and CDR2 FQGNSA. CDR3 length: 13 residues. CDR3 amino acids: CASSLDGSETQYF. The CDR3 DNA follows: TGTGCCAGCAGCTTAGACGGGTCAGAGACCCAGTACTTC.

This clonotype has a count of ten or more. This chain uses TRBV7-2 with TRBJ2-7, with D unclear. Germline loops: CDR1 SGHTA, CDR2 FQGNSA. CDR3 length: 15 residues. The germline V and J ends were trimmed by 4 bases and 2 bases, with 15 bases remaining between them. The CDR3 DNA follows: TGTGCCAGCAGCTCCTCGTATGTATCAACCTACGAGCAGTACTTC. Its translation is CASSSSYVSTYEQYF.

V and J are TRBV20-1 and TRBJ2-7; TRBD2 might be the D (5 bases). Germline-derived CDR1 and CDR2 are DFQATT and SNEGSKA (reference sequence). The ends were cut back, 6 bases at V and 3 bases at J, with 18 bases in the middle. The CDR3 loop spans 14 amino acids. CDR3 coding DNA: TGCAGTGCCCTAGGAGGTGACAACTACTACGAGCAGTACTTC. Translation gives CSALGGDNYYEQYF.

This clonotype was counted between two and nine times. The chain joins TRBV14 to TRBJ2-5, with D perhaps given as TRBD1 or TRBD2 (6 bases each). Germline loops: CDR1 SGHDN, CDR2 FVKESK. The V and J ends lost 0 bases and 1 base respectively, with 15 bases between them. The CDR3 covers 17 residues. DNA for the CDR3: TGTGCCAGCAGCCAAGATTGGGGGGCGCGGCGCCAAGAGACCCAGTACTTC. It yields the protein CASSQDWGARRQETQYF.

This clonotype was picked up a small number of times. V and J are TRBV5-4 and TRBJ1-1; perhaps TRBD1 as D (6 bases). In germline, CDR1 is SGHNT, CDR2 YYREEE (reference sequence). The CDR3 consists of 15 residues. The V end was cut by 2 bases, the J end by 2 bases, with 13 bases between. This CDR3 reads CASSFASGANTEAFF. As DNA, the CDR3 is TGTGCCAGCAGCTTTGCCTCAGGGGCCAACACTGAAGCTTTCTTT.

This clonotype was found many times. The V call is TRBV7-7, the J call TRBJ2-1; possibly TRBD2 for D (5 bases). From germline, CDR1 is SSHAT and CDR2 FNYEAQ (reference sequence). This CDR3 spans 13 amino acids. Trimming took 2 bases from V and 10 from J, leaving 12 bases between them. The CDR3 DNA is TGTGCCAGCAGCTTAAGTACTAGTCTAGAGCAGTTCTTC. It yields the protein CASSLSTSLEQFF.

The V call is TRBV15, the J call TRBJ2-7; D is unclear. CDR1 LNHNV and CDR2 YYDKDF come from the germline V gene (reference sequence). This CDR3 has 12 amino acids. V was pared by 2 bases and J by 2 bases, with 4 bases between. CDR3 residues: CATSRQTYEQYF. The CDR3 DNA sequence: TGTGCCACCAGCAGACAGACCTACGAGCAGTACTTC.

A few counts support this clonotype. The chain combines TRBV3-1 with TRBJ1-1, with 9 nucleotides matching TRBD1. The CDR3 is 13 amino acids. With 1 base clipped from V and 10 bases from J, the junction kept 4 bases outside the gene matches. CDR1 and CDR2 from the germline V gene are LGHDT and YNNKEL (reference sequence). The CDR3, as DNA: TGTGCCAGCAGCCAAGGGACAGGGGATCGAGCTTTCTTT. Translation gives CASSQGTGDRAFF. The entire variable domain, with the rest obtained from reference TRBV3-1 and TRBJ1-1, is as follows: DTAVSQTPKYLVTQMGNDKSIKCEQNLGHDTMYWYKQDSKKFLKIMFSYNNKELIINETVPNRFSPKSPDKAHLNLHINSLELGDSAVYFCASSQGTGDRAFFGQGTRLTVV.

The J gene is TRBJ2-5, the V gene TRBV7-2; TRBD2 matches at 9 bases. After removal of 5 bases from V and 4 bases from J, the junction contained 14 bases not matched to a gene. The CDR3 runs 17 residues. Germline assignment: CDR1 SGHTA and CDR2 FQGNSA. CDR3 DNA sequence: TGTGCCAGCAGCACGGGGGTGCTAGCGGGATACATAGAGACCCAGTACTTC. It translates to CASSTGVLAGYIETQYF.

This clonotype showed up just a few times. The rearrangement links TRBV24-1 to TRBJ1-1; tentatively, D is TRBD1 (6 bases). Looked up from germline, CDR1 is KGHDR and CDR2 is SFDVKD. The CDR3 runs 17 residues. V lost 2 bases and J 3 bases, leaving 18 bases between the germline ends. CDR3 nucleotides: TGTGCCACCAGTGATTCGAGGGGGGATGTTAAGGACACTGAAGCTTTCTTT. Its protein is CATSDSRGDVKDTEAFF.

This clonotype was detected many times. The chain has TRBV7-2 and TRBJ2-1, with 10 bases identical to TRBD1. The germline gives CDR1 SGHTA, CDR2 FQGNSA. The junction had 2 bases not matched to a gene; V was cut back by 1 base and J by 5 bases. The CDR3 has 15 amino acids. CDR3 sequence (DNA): TGTGCCAGCAGCTTAGTAGGGACAGGGGACAATGAGCAGTTCTTC. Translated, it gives CASSLVGTGDNEQFF.

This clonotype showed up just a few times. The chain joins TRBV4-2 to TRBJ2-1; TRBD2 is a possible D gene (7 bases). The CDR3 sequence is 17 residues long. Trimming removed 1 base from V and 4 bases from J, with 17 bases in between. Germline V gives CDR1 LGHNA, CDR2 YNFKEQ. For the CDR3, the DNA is TGTGCCAGCAGCCAAGGCGGGAGCGGGACACCTTACAATGAGCAGTTCTTC. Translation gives CASSQGGSGTPYNEQFF.

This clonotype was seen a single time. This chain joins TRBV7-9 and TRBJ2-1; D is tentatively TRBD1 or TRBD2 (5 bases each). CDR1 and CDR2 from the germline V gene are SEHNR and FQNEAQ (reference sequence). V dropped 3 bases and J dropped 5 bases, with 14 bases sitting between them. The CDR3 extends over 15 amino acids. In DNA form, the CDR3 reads TGTGCCAGCAGCTTCGTAGGGACGGGAAACAATGAGCAGTTCTTC. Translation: CASSFVGTGNNEQFF.